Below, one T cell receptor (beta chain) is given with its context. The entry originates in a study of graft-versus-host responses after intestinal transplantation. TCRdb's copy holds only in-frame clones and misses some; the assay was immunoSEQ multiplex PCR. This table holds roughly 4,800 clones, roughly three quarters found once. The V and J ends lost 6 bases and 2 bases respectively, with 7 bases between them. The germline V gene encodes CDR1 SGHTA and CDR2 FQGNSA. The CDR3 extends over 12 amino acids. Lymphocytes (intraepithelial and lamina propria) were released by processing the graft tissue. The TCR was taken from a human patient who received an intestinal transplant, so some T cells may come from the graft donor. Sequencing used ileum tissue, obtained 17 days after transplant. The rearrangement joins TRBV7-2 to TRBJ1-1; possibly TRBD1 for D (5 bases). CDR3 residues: CASRWTNTEAFF. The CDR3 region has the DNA TGTGCCAGCAGGTGGACAAACACTGAAGCTTTCTTT.